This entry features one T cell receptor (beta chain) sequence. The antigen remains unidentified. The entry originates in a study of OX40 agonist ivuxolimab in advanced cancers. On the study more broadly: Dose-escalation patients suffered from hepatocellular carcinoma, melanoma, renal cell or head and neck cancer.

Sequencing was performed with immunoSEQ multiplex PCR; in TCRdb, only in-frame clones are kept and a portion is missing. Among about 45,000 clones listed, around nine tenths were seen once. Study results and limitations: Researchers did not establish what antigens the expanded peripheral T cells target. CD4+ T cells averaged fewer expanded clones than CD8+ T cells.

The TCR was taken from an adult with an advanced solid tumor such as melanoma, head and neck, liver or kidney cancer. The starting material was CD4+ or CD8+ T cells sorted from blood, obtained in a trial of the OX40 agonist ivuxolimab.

The CDR3 sequence is CASIYLAGEVSYEQYF. The CDR3 DNA is TGTGCCAGCATTTATCTAGCGGGAGAGGTGTCCTACGAGCAGTACTTC. The chain joins TRBV6-5 to TRBJ2-7, with 10 nucleotides matching TRBD2. Germline V gene sequence: CDR1 MNHEY, CDR2 SVGAGI. V lost 7 bases, J lost 1 base, and 10 bases stayed unmatched. The CDR3 consists of 16 residues.